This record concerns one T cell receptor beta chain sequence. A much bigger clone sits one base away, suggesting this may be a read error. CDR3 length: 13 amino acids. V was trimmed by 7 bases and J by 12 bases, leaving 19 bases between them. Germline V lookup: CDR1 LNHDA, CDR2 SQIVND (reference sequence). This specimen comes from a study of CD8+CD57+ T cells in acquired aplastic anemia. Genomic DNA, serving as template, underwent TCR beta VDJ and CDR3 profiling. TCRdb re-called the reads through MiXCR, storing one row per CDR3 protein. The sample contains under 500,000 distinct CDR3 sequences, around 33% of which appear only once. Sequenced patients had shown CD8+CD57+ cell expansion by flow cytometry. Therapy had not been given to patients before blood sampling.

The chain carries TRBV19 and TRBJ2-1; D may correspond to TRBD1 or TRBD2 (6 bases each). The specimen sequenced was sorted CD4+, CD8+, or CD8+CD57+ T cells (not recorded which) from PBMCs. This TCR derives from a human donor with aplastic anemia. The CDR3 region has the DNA TGTGCCAGTACCCAGAGTGTGGGGGGCGGGCAGTTCTTC. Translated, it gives CASTQSVGGGQFF.